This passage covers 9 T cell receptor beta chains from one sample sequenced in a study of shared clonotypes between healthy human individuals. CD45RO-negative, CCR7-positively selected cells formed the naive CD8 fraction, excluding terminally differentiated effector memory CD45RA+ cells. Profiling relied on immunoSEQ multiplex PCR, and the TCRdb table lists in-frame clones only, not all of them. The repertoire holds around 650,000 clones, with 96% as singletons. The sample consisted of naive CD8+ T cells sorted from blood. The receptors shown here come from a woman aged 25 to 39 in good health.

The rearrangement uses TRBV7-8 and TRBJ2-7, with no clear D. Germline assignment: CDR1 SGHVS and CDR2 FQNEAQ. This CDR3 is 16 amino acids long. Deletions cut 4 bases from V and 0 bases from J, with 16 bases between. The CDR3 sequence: CASSSLDPTYSYEQYF. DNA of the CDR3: TGTGCCAGCAGCTCGCTCGACCCAACCTACTCCTACGAGCAGTACTTC.

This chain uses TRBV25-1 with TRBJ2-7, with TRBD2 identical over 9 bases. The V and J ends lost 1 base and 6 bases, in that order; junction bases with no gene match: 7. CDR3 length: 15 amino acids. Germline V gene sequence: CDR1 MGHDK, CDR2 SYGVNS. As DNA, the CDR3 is TGTGCCAGCAGTGAATCGTCTAGCGGGAATCGCGAGCAGTACTTC. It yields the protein CASSESSSGNREQYF.

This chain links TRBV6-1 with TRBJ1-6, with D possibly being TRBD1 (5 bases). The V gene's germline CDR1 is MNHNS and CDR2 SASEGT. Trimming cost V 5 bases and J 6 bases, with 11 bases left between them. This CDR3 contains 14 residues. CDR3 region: CASSSGRGNSPLHF. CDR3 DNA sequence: TGTGCCAGCAGTAGTGGAAGGGGTAATTCACCCCTCCACTTT.

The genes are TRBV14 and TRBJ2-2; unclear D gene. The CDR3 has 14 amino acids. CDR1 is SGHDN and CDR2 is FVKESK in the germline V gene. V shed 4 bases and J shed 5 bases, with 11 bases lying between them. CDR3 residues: CASSLTRGTGELFF. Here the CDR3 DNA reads TGTGCCAGCAGCCTGACTCGAGGAACCGGGGAGCTGTTTTTT.

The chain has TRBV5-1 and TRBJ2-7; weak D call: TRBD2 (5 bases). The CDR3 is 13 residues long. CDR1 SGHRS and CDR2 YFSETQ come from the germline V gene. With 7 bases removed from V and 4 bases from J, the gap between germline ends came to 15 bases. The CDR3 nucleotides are TGCGCCAGCCGAATATCCAGCGGTTACGAGCAGTACTTC. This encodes CASRISSGYEQYF.

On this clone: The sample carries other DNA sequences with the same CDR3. In DNA, the CDR3 is TGTGCCAGCAGTTTGCGCGGCCCCTACGAGCAGTACTTC. It is translated as CASSLRGPYEQYF. This chain joins TRBV28 and TRBJ2-7; no clear D gene. This CDR3 has 13 residues. V shed 3 bases and J shed 2 bases, with 8 bases lying between them. Looked up from germline, CDR1 is MDHEN and CDR2 is SYDVKM.

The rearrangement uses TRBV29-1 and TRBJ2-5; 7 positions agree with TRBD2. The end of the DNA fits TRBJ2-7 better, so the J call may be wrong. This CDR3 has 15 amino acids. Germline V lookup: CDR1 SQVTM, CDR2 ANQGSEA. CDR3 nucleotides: TGCAGCGTTGAGGGAACTAGCGCTAGCTCCTACGAGCAGTACTTC. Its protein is CSVEGTSASSYEQYF.

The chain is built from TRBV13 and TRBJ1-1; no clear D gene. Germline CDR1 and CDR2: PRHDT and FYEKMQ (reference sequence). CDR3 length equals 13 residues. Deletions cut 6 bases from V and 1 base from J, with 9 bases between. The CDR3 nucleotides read TGTGCCAGCAGTTCCGGTTGGAACACTGAAGCTTTCTTT. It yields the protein CASSSGWNTEAFF.

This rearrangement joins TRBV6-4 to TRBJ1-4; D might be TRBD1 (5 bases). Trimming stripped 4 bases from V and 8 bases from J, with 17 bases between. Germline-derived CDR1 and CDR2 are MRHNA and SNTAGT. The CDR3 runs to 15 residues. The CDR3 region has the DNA TGTGCCAGCAGTGTACGTATTGGGGCTGGGGAAAAACTGTTTTTT. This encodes CASSVRIGAGEKLFF.